These 27 T cell receptor beta chains share one sample of origin, sequenced in a study of cytomegalovirus exposure and HLA in healthy donors. Primers for the PCR totalled 60 Vbeta and 13 Jbeta. Generated by immunoSEQ multiplex PCR, the TCRdb table keeps only in-frame clones and is missing some. The sample carries under 200,000 clones, 70% to 80% recorded once. Sequencing used PBMCs. These receptors all stem from a woman aged 45 to 65 in good health and CMV-seronegative.

This clone occurred once. The chain uses TRBV30 and TRBJ2-1; no reliable D call. The V end lost 0 bases, the J end lost 4 bases, and 4 bases lay between the germline ends. CDR1 GTSNPN and CDR2 SVGIG come from the germline V gene (reference sequence). The CDR3 length is 12 residues. CDR3 sequence: CAWSVQYNEQFF. The CDR3 bases are TGTGCCTGGAGTGTACAGTACAATGAGCAGTTCTTC.

The chain has TRBV28 and TRBJ1-2; D remains ambiguous. V dropped 1 base and J dropped 8 bases, with 8 bases sitting between them. Germline loops: CDR1 MDHEN, CDR2 SYDVKM. This CDR3 has 12 residues. The CDR3 here is CASSLYPMGYTF. In nucleotides, the CDR3 is TGTGCCAGCAGTTTATACCCTATGGGCTACACCTTC.

The genes are TRBV18 and TRBJ2-7, with 13 bases matching TRBD2. This CDR3 contains 16 residues. The germline V gene encodes CDR1 KGHSH and CDR2 LQKENI. J lost 1 base, V lost 1 base, and 1 base had no gene match. CDR3 in amino acids: CASSPRTSGSSYEQYF. The DNA of the CDR3 is TGTGCCAGCTCACCACGGACTAGCGGGAGTTCCTACGAGCAGTACTTC. The whole variable domain, filled in from reference TRBV18 and TRBJ2-7, reads NAGVMQNPRHLVRRRGQEARLRCSPMKGHSHVYWYRQLPEEGLKFMVYLQKENIIDESGMPKERFSAEFPKEGPSILRIQQVVRGDSAAYFCASSPRTSGSSYEQYFGPGTRLTVT.

V is TRBV25-1 and J is TRBJ1-1, with a possible D match to TRBD1 (6 bases). V gave up 4 bases and J gave up 2 bases, with 8 bases separating them. The CDR3 length is 13 residues. Germline CDR1 is MGHDK and CDR2 is SYGVNS. The CDR3 is CASSGQVNTEAFF. The CDR3 coding sequence is TGTGCCAGCAGTGGACAGGTAAACACTGAAGCTTTCTTT. Variable domain in full (rest from reference TRBV25-1 and TRBJ1-1): EADIYQTPRYLVIGTGKKITLECSQTMGHDKMYWYQQDPGMELHLIHYSYGVNSTEKGDLSSESTVSRIRTEHFPLTLESARPSHTSQYLCASSGQVNTEAFFGQGTRLTVV.

The chain links TRBV4-1 to TRBJ2-2; no reliable D call. V was trimmed by 2 bases and J by 7 bases, leaving 11 bases between them. Germline V gene data show CDR1 as MGHRA and CDR2 as YSYEKL. The CDR3 consists of 14 residues. CDR3 in DNA: TGCGCCAGCAGCCAATTCCCTGCGGTCGGGGAGCTGTTTTTT. The encoded protein is CASSQFPAVGELFF.

This chain uses TRBV30 with TRBJ1-5; 9 nucleotides align to TRBD1. CDR1 is GTSNPN and CDR2 is SVGIG in the germline V gene (reference sequence). J lost 4 bases, V lost 3 bases, and 7 bases had no gene match. The CDR3 is made up of 15 amino acids. The CDR3 sequence is CAWSRSDRGNQPQHF. The CDR3 DNA reads TGTGCCTGGAGCCGCTCGGACAGGGGAAATCAGCCCCAGCATTTT.

The chain couples TRBV4-2 to TRBJ1-6, with D maybe TRBD1 (5 bases). V was cut by 0 bases and J by 5 bases, with 14 bases left in between. Germline V gene sequence: CDR1 LGHNA, CDR2 YNFKEQ. The CDR3 sequence is 17 residues long. The CDR3 nucleotides are TGTGCCAGCAGCCAAGAGGGTTGGGGCACAGATAATTCACCCCTCCACTTT. Protein sequence: CASSQEGWGTDNSPLHF.

This chain links TRBV15 with TRBJ1-6; D ambiguous. The germline V gene has CDR1 LNHNV and CDR2 YYDKDF (reference sequence). This CDR3 spans 17 amino acids. Trimming stripped 0 bases from V and 0 bases from J, with 9 bases between. The CDR3 spells CATSRDRGSSYNSPLHF. The CDR3 coding sequence is TGTGCCACCAGCAGAGATCGGGGAAGCTCCTATAATTCACCCCTCCACTTT.

V gene TRBV7-7 combines with J gene TRBJ2-3; TRBD2 aligns across 11 bases. The germline CDR1 and CDR2 sequences are SSHAT and FNYEAQ (reference sequence). The CDR3 loop spans 19 amino acids. V trimming: 2 bases; J trimming: 0 bases; junction bases outside the gene matches: 10. This CDR3 is CASSLTLAGGASSTDTQYF. The CDR3 nucleotides read TGTGCCAGCAGCTTAACTCTAGCGGGGGGTGCATCTAGCACAGATACGCAGTATTTT.

The CDR3 DNA reads as TGTGCCAGCAAGAAGGGACAGCCCAACTATGGCTACACCTTC. Translated, it gives CASKKGQPNYGYTF. The chain has TRBV6-5 and TRBJ1-2, with 7 bases fitting TRBD1. Germline CDR1 and CDR2: MNHEY and SVGAGI. Losses at the gene ends were 7 bases for V and 2 bases for J; bases not matched to a gene: 7. The CDR3 spans 14 residues.

The J gene is TRBJ1-2, the V gene TRBV4-3; 7 bases fit TRBD1. The CDR3 contains 16 residues. The germline V gene has CDR1 LGHNA and CDR2 YSLEER. V dropped 0 bases and J dropped 4; count of bases not matched to a gene: 8. The CDR3 DNA reads as TGCGCCAGCAGCCAAGATCCGGCGGGACAGCGCTATGGCTACACCTTC. The encoded protein is CASSQDPAGQRYGYTF.

This rearrangement joins TRBV11-2 to TRBJ1-1; D unresolved. Trimming pared 5 bases from V and 2 bases from J, leaving 6 bases between. CDR3 length: 12 residues. Germline CDR1 SGHAT, CDR2 FQNNGV. CDR3 protein: CASSVRNTEAFF. Here the CDR3 DNA reads TGTGCCAGCAGCGTCAGAAACACTGAAGCTTTCTTT.

The gene calls are TRBV19 and TRBJ2-7; 9 nucleotides align to TRBD1. Germline V CDR1 and CDR2: LNHDA, SQIVND (reference sequence). The ends lost 6 bases at V and 5 bases at J; junction bases unmatched: 8. CDR3 length: 14 residues. CDR3 sequence: CASRQTGGLNEQYF. CDR3 DNA sequence: TGTGCCAGTAGGCAGACAGGGGGTCTCAACGAGCAGTACTTC.

The CDR3 DNA reads TGTGCCAGCAGTCTTAAGCGGGATTTCTACGAGCAGTACTTC. It translates to CASSLKRDFYEQYF. The chain has TRBV27 and TRBJ2-7; 7 nucleotides match TRBD2. The junction had 7 bases not matched to a gene; V was cut back by 5 bases and J by 3 bases. CDR1 MNHEY and CDR2 SMNVEV come from the germline V gene (reference sequence). The CDR3 extends over 14 amino acids.

The chain uses TRBV19 and TRBJ2-7, with 9 bases matching TRBD2. The trim removed 10 bases at V and 1 base at J, leaving 11 bases unmatched. The CDR3 totals 15 residues. Germline lookup yields CDR1 LNHDA and CDR2 SQIVND (reference sequence). The CDR3 coding sequence is TGTGCCACTAAGGGTAGCGGGAGAGGATCCTACGAGCAGTACTTC. As protein: CATKGSGRGSYEQYF.

This clone showed up just a few times. V usage is TRBV4-3 and J usage is TRBJ1-1; possibly TRBD1 for D (5 bases). Germline CDR1 is LGHNA and CDR2 is YSLEER. This CDR3 comprises 14 residues. The V gene lost 2 bases and the J gene lost 1 base, with 8 bases spanning the gap. This chain's CDR3 is CASSQITGNTEAFF. CDR3 bases: TGCGCCAGCAGCCAAATTACAGGGAACACTGAAGCTTTCTTT.

This chain connects TRBV7-7 to TRBJ2-5, with TRBD2 matching over 9 bases. J gave up 5 bases and V 5 bases, and 9 bases lay outside the gene matches. This CDR3 is 15 amino acids long. CDR1 and CDR2 (germline): SSHAT, FNYEAQ (reference sequence). CDR3 in amino acids: CASSRAGGREETQYF. The CDR3 DNA follows: TGTGCCAGCAGCCGGGCGGGGGGGAGGGAGGAGACCCAGTACTTC.

V and J are TRBV7-2 and TRBJ2-7; D may be TRBD1 (6 bases). V was trimmed by 6 bases and J by 1 base, leaving 16 bases between them. CDR3 length: 15 amino acids. CDR1 and CDR2 from the germline V gene are SGHTA and FQGNSA. This chain's CDR3 is CASSYYRETSYEQYF. The CDR3, as DNA: TGTGCCAGCAGTTACTACAGGGAAACGTCCTACGAGCAGTACTTC.

The chain carries TRBV7-2 and TRBJ2-2, with 12 bases identical to TRBD2. The trim removed 0 bases at V and 4 bases at J, leaving 9 bases unmatched. The CDR3 length is 19 residues. CDR1 is SGHTA, CDR2 FQGNSA, per germline. CDR3 residues: CASSLALRLAGGGTGELFF. DNA of the CDR3: TGTGCCAGCAGCTTAGCCTTGCGGCTAGCGGGGGGGGGCACCGGGGAGCTGTTTTTT.

Only one count was recorded for this clone. The rearrangement links TRBV14 to TRBJ2-1, with D unclear. Between the trimmed V and J ends, which lost 5 bases and 3 bases, there was a span of 11 bases. This CDR3 region has 14 residues. Germline CDR1 SGHDN, CDR2 FVKESK. CDR3 loop: CASSELGLYNEQFF. CDR3 sequence (DNA): TGTGCCAGCAGCGAGCTAGGCCTCTACAATGAGCAGTTCTTC.

DNA of the CDR3: TGTGCCAGCACGACAGGGGGCTTTAGCACTGAAGCTTTCTTT. Protein sequence: CASTTGGFSTEAFF. This chain uses TRBV25-1 with TRBJ1-1; 10 bases fit TRBD1. This CDR3 contains 14 residues. V dropped 7 bases and J dropped 4; count of bases not matched to a gene: 6. Germline CDR1 MGHDK, CDR2 SYGVNS.

The chain recombines TRBV9 with TRBJ2-7, with TRBD2 matching over 8 bases. Germline loops: CDR1 SGDLS, CDR2 YYNGEE. The CDR3 spans 18 residues. V shed 0 bases, J shed 2 bases, and the junction held 13 bases outside the gene matches. CDR3 sequence reads: CASSVVPDTAGVTYEQYF. CDR3 bases: TGTGCCAGCAGCGTAGTCCCCGACACAGCGGGGGTGACCTACGAGCAGTACTTC.

The chain recombines TRBV7-2 with TRBJ1-3, with 9 bases that match TRBD1. Germline CDR1 is SGHTA and CDR2 is FQGNSA. This CDR3 is built from 15 residues. V was clipped by 4 bases and J by 1 base; unmatched bases: 2. This CDR3 is CASSSTGGSGNTIYF. The CDR3 DNA follows: TGTGCCAGCAGCTCGACAGGGGGTTCTGGAAACACCATATATTTT.

V and J are TRBV21-1 and TRBJ2-2; the table gives TRBD1 as D, unverified against the DNA. TRBV21-1 is a documented pseudogene. The CDR3 is 15 amino acids. The CDR3 loop is CASSKPIGGSGELFF. In DNA form, the CDR3 reads TGTGCCAGCAGCAAACCGATAGGGGGATCCGGGGAGCTGTTTTTT.

This clone occurred a few times. The chain uses TRBV7-2 and TRBJ2-5; 8 bases map to TRBD2. V dropped 10 bases and J dropped 1; count of bases not matched to a gene: 8. The CDR3 is 14 residues long. Germline V gene data show CDR1 as SGHTA and CDR2 as FQGNSA. The CDR3: CATSGGGPQETQYF. The DNA of the CDR3 is TGTGCCACCTCGGGGGGGGGTCCCCAAGAGACCCAGTACTTC.

The V call is TRBV6-5, the J call TRBJ2-3; tentative D call: TRBD1 (5 bases). Germline values: CDR1 MNHEY, CDR2 SVGAGI. CDR3 length equals 11 residues. With 2 bases removed from V and 9 bases from J, the gap between germline ends came to 6 bases. The CDR3 DNA sequence: TGTGCCAGCAGTTACGGGGCCACGCAGTATTTT. This encodes CASSYGATQYF.

The chain couples TRBV19 to TRBJ1-3; 8 bases align to TRBD1. V gave up 7 bases and J gave up 0 bases; unmatched junction bases: 2. The CDR3 spans 14 residues. The germline V gene encodes CDR1 LNHDA and CDR2 SQIVND (reference sequence). For the CDR3, the DNA is TGTGCCAGTATGGGACAGGTCTCTGGAAACACCATATATTTT. Protein sequence: CASMGQVSGNTIYF.